The subject of this entry is one T cell receptor (beta chain). What it recognizes is unknown. The V segment lost 0 bases and the J segment 14 bases; nucleotides outside the gene matches: 13. Germline loops: CDR1 LNHNV, CDR2 YYDKDF (reference sequence). This CDR3 is built from 15 residues. Profiled with immunoSEQ multiplex PCR; TCRdb holds only in-frame clones, not every one. The table shows 70,000 or so clones, with 85% to 90% occurring only once. Time point given: pretreatment peripheral blood. These data come from a study of PD-L1 blockade in urothelial cancer. Study in general: Blood was tested 3 weeks (second dose) and 6 weeks into treatment. General study points: Stronger expansion of tumor-associated clones in blood at 3 weeks distinguished durable-benefit patients.

The chain uses TRBV15 and TRBJ2-1; 7 bases line up with TRBD1. The material sequenced was PBMCs, taken around atezolizumab (anti-PD-L1) treatment. This TCR was recovered from a man aged 70-80 years with urothelial cancer. CDR3 residues: CATSRDGEGGLVEFF. CDR3 nucleotide sequence: TGTGCCACCAGCAGAGATGGGGAAGGGGGCCTCGTAGAGTTCTTC. The complete variable domain, with remaining parts taken from reference TRBV15 and TRBJ2-1, reads DAMVIQNPRYQVTQFGKPVTLSCSQTLNHNVMYWYQQKSSQAPKLLFHYYDKDFNNEADTPDNFQSRRPNTSFCFLDIRSPGLGDTAMYLCATSRDGEGGLVEFFGPGTRLTVL.